One sample yielded the 12 T cell receptor beta chains listed below, sequenced in a study of blood T cell repertoires in COVID-19. Data came from immunoSEQ multiplex PCR; TCRdb stores just in-frame clones and leaves some out. The table includes some 160,000 clones, 70% to 80% detected once. The sequenced material came from PBMCs or T cells enriched from blood (not recorded which). The receptors stem from a woman aged 70-85 years in a cohort exposed to, infected with or recovered from COVID-19 (not recorded which).

This chain uses TRBV9 with TRBJ1-6; a possible D gene is TRBD1 (6 bases). V lost 4 bases and J 7 bases, leaving 12 bases between the germline ends. The CDR3 is 14 residues long. Germline V gene data show CDR1 as SGDLS and CDR2 as YYNGEE. CDR3 protein: CASSPTGINSPLHF. The CDR3 nucleotides are TGTGCCAGCAGCCCGACAGGAATCAATTCACCCCTCCACTTT.

This chain uses TRBV6-5 with TRBJ2-6, with 8 bases that match TRBD1. The germline V gene encodes CDR1 MNHEY and CDR2 SVGAGI. The trim removed 9 bases at V and 0 bases at J, leaving 4 bases unmatched. The CDR3 consists of 15 residues. CDR3 DNA sequence: TGTGCCAGTCACACAGGGGGCTCTGGGGCCAACGTCCTGACTTTC. This translates into CASHTGGSGANVLTF.

V usage is TRBV11-1 and J usage is TRBJ2-5; 8 bases are a match to TRBD2. Germline trimming cut 10 bases from V and 1 base from J; bases unmatched to any gene: 5. The CDR3 covers 13 residues. Germline lookup yields CDR1 SGHAT and CDR2 FQDESV (reference sequence). In DNA, the CDR3 is TGTGCCACCTCGGGAGGGGCCCAAGAGACCCAGTACTTC. Its translation is CATSGGAQETQYF.

This rearrangement joins TRBV10-3 to TRBJ1-1, with 8 bases aligning to TRBD1. The junction had 3 bases not matched to a gene; V was cut back by 3 bases and J by 6 bases. There are 13 residues in the CDR3. From germline, CDR1 is ENHRY and CDR2 SYGVKD. CDR3 sequence: CAISETQGAEAFF. DNA for the CDR3: TGTGCCATCAGTGAAACACAGGGGGCTGAAGCTTTCTTT.

The chain has TRBV10-3 and TRBJ2-2, with D possibly matching TRBD1 (6 bases). V shed 6 bases and J shed 3 bases, with 17 bases lying between them. This CDR3 is 16 amino acids long. Germline V CDR1 and CDR2: ENHRY, SYGVKD. This CDR3 is CAIRPQGDGDTGELFF. The DNA of the CDR3 is TGTGCCATCAGGCCACAGGGAGACGGGGACACCGGGGAGCTGTTTTTT.

The rearrangement links TRBV7-2 to TRBJ2-7; a weak D match, TRBD2 (6 bases). This CDR3 has 14 amino acids. Germline CDR1 reads SGHTA; CDR2 reads FQGNSA. The ends were cut back, 5 bases at V and 5 bases at J, with 16 bases in the middle. DNA of the CDR3: TGTGCCAGCAGCCCCATGGGGGGTGTGAACGAGCAGTACTTC. Translation gives CASSPMGGVNEQYF.

The sample holds a few counts of this clone. CDR3 sequence reads: CASSGGTSGSAGELFF. DNA for the CDR3: TGTGCCAGCAGTGGAGGGACTAGCGGGAGTGCCGGGGAGCTGTTTTTT. This rearrangement joins TRBV6-1 to TRBJ2-2; TRBD2 matches 14 bases. Germline CDR1 MNHNS, CDR2 SASEGT. V gave up 4 bases and J gave up 6 bases; unmatched junction bases: 4. The CDR3 loop spans 16 amino acids.

V and J are TRBV24-1 and TRBJ2-5; the D gene is possibly TRBD1 (6 bases). Trimming cost V 4 bases and J 0 bases, with 14 bases left between them. Germline V gives CDR1 KGHDR, CDR2 SFDVKD. CDR3 size: 16 residues. CDR3 in DNA: TGTGCCACCAGTGACCCCTACGGGACATACCAAGAGACCCAGTACTTC. It specifies CATSDPYGTYQETQYF.

This chain connects TRBV19 to TRBJ1-1, with unresolved D. CDR3 length: 17 amino acids. The V end lost 7 bases, the J end lost 0 bases, and 21 bases lay between the germline ends. Germline V gene sequence: CDR1 LNHDA, CDR2 SQIVND (reference sequence). The CDR3 DNA is TGTGCCAGTAAACCGGGATGGGCAGGCACACTGAACACTGAAGCTTTCTTT. Encoded protein: CASKPGWAGTLNTEAFF.

This sequence joins TRBV6-5 and TRBJ1-2; maybe TRBD1 (5 bases). The CDR3 runs to 15 residues. With 0 bases removed from V and 5 bases from J, the gap between germline ends came to 13 bases. CDR1 and CDR2 (germline): MNHEY, SVGAGI. CDR3 DNA: TGTGCCAGCAGTTACTCGTCTAGGGGCCAGTATGGCTACACCTTC. It translates to CASSYSSRGQYGYTF.

This chain links TRBV3-1 (or the pseudogene TRBV3-2) with TRBJ1-3; 7 bases are shared with TRBD1. This CDR3 is 16 amino acids long. Germline values: CDR1 LGHDT, CDR2 YNNKEL (reference sequence). V lost 4 bases and J lost 2; bases outside the gene matches: 8. CDR3 protein: CASSRRQGRPGNTIYF. The CDR3 DNA reads TGTGCCAGCAGCCGAAGACAGGGTCGGCCTGGAAACACCATATATTTT.

The CDR3 reads CASSLVAGGIMETQYF. Here the CDR3 DNA reads TGCGCCAGCAGCTTGGTGGCAGGCGGGATTATGGAGACCCAGTACTTC. The V gene is TRBV5-1, the J gene TRBJ2-5, with a weak D call TRBD2 (6 bases). The germline V gene encodes CDR1 SGHRS and CDR2 YFSETQ. This CDR3 has 16 residues. Trimming removed 0 bases at V and 5 bases at J, with 17 bases between.